The T cell receptor (beta chain) described here comes from a study of human T cells and chemical hapten exposure (dated by TCRdb to the early 2020s). About the study as a whole: For sensitization, 2% DPC in acetone was applied to an approximately 2 cm by approximately 2 cm area of upper inner arm skin. Throughout the roughly 23-week study period, patients were also given weekly therapeutic DPC doses on the scalp. Patch testing was done on the upper back using Finn chambers containing 0.01% DPC, and results were scored after 6 days according to International Contact Dermatitis Research Group standards. Most of the patients in the cohort were female, and the cohort covered alopecia areata with under or over 50% scalp involvement, alopecia totalis and alopecia universalis. The libraries were sequenced as a pool, and the TCR yield per sample differed mostly because of small variations in library volumes within the pool. The study tracked peripheral blood TCR repertoire changes in vivo during primary and secondary sensitization to the hapten diphenylcyclopropenone (DPC) in alopecia patients. Blood was sampled from patients pre-sensitization (week 0) and at 2, 6 and about 24 weeks after DPC sensitization. For TCR sequencing, blood came from about 28 alopecia patients at anywhere from one to four time points (pre-sensitization, 2, 6 and 24 weeks).

The paper's findings and limits, for the study overall: After repeated subsampling, changes were observed in the strength of the expansion versus patch-test correlation and in the threshold at which the correlation became significant. DPC sensitization did not change the number of TCRs with a frequency above 1 in 1000, and there was no evidence of changes in global repertoire structure. Significantly more large CDR3 similarity clusters were formed by expanded TCRs than by pre-sensitization or healthy control sets, consistent with antigen-driven responses. Alopecia, a presumed autoimmune disease, was present in all patients, so the immune response of the patients might differ from that of healthy individuals. A positive correlation was found between the number of PT1 expanded TCRs and patch test score, with significance reached at thresholds 8, 16 and 32 but not 4.

Interpreted using the paper, the time point label stands for: pre-sensitization, week 0. What the treatment or condition label conveys for this sample: therapeutic diphenylcyclopropenone sensitization with weekly scalp DPC. At every patch-test visit, the blood draw took place before the patch test was put on. Patients were considered eligible if aged 18 to 70, diagnosed with alopecia and deemed suitable for DPC therapy, and patients were excluded if pregnant. Total RNA was extracted from unfractionated whole blood collected in Tempus Blood RNA tubes. With regard to this clonotype: The clone's antigen remains unknown. No per-base quality is available; no much larger clone lies one base away.

Library creation used RACE. The run used a NextSeq 500. During library preparation, unique molecular identifiers were attached to individual cDNA molecules so that TCRs could be counted quantitatively and reproducibly. From each blood RNA sample, both TCR alpha and TCR beta chains were sequenced. On the authors' methods: A median of approximately 96,000 TCRs per sample was observed, with a range of about 20,000 to 750,000. V, J and CDR3 annotation of the TCR reads was carried out using the Decombinator software suite. For the PS versus PT1 abundance plots, all samples were subsampled to the same number of TCRs (28,000). Expanded TCRs were defined as absent before sensitization and observed at least eight times at the 2-week time point. TCRdb cleaned the public reads at Q25 with fastp, built clones with MiXCR and kept in-frame beta chains. Rows with a matching CDR3 protein are joined into one entry that keeps the most common DNA and genes. The V and J calls were not made by the authors but by TCRdb's processing. The sample table records about 250,000 distinct CDR3 sequences; 7.7% of these occur just once. About 1.2% of the sample is held by the ten biggest clonotypes.

CDR1 and CDR2 were assigned from the germline V gene as ENHRY and SYGVKD. V lost 0 bases and J lost 6 bases; the stretch between them is 14 bases long. Spanning cysteine to phenylalanine, the CDR3 consists of 15 amino acids. The sequence is cut down to CDR3 DNA, 45 bases in frame from base 1. This sequence originates from a man aged 18 to 29 with alopecia areata. Some clones in this sample may be carry-over from other donors' samples. The material was whole blood, obtained in connection with sensitization to the hapten diphenylcyclopropenone (DPC). Recombination linked TRBV10-3 to TRBJ1-1, and the D gene may be TRBD1, 5 bases matching. The DNA sequence is as follows: TGTGCCATCAGTGAGTCCCGAGCCGGGGGACCTGAAGCTTTCTTT. This translates into CAISESRAGGPEAFF.